The rows below give T cell receptor beta chains drawn from one sample of a study of T cell changes during pregnancy in multiple sclerosis. The method was immunoSEQ multiplex PCR; TCRdb's version includes in-frame clones alone and lacks a portion of them. The sample lists under 65,000 clones, roughly 92% occurring once. Sequencing used peripheral blood, obtained in the second trimester of pregnancy. The receptors stem from a female donor with multiple sclerosis, enrolled in a pregnancy study. Each CDR3 is given with its conserved first and last residue. The order of the fields is V gene, J gene, clone size, D gene, CDR3 protein, CDR3 DNA. The D gene is left open where the match is weak. Rows may omit the clone size; those that give it use once, few, many or a size class.

>TRBV20-1|TRBJ2-1|NA|NA
CSAATNEQFF
TGCAGTGCTGCGACTAATGAGCAGTTCTTC
>TRBV21-1|TRBJ1-1|NA|NA
CASTNFFNMAFF
TGTGCCAGCACCAACTTCTTCAACATGGCTTTCTTT
>TRBV11-3|TRBJ2-7|NA|TRBD1
CASRPSGTASYEQYF
TGTGCCAGCAGACCCTCCGGGACAGCTTCCTACGAGCAGTACTTC
>TRBV5-4|TRBJ1-2|NA|NA
CASSLDAGESGPGYTF
TGTGCCAGCAGCTTGGACGCGGGGGAATCGGGGCCTGGCTACACCTTC
>TRBV11-2|TRBJ1-5|once|NA
CASSAGGGQPQHF
TGTGCCAGCAGCGCGGGGGGGGGTCAGCCCCAGCATTTT
>TRBV6-5|TRBJ2-1|NA|NA
CASRPGLYNEQFF
TGTGCCAGCAGGCCCGGACTTTATAATGAGCAGTTCTTC
>TRBV27|TRBJ2-6|NA|TRBD1
CASSSGQGGGPGANVLTF
TGTGCCAGCAGTTCAGGACAGGGGGGGGGTCCTGGGGCCAACGTCCTGACTTTC
>TRBV2|TRBJ2-1|NA|NA
CASSKGQGTRSSYNEQFF
TGTGCCAGCAGTAAGGGGCAGGGGACGAGAAGCTCCTACAATGAGCAGTTCTTC
>TRBV5-4|TRBJ2-1|NA|TRBD2
CASSLGSSGSGEQFF
TGTGCCAGCAGCTTGGGGTCTAGCGGGAGCGGAGAGCAGTTCTTC
>TRBV19|TRBJ1-2|NA|NA
CASSVQGSVNGYTF
TGTGCCAGTAGTGTACAGGGAAGCGTTAATGGCTACACCTTC
>TRBV4-1|TRBJ2-1|NA|TRBD2
CASSQDTSGRDDNEQFF
TGCGCCAGCAGCCAAGACACTAGCGGGAGGGATGACAATGAGCAGTTCTTC
>TRBV2|TRBJ2-3|once|TRBD2
CASIAGVRASTDTQYF
TGTGCCAGCATAGCGGGAGTACGAGCTAGCACAGATACGCAGTATTTT
>TRBV9|TRBJ2-7|NA|TRBD2
CASSVEAGGPYEQYF
TGTGCCAGCAGCGTAGAAGCGGGAGGCCCCTACGAGCAGTACTTC
>TRBV18|TRBJ2-1|NA|NA
CASSAKQEYNEQFF
TGTGCCAGCTCAGCAAAACAGGAGTACAATGAGCAGTTCTTC
>TRBV5-1|TRBJ2-2|NA|TRBD1
CASSSGQGFGELFF
TGCGCCAGCAGCTCTGGACAGGGTTTCGGGGAGCTGTTTTTT
>TRBV6-4|TRBJ2-1|medium-sized|TRBD1
CASSDSTGGYNEQFF
TGTGCCAGCAGTGACTCCACAGGGGGCTACAATGAGCAGTTCTTC
>TRBV27|TRBJ2-3|NA|NA
CASSLSVESTDTQYF
TGTGCCAGCAGTTTATCCGTAGAGAGCACAGATACGCAGTATTTT
>TRBV7-9|TRBJ2-3|NA|TRBD2
CASSTLAGASWDTQYF
TGTGCCAGCAGCACCCTAGCGGGAGCTTCGTGGGATACGCAGTATTTT
>TRBV28|TRBJ1-5|NA|NA
CASSLTGNQPQHF
TGTGCCAGCAGTTTGACAGGTAATCAGCCCCAGCATTTT
>TRBV7-6|TRBJ1-4|NA|TRBD1
CASSPPTGENEKLFF
TGTGCCAGCAGCCCCCCGACAGGGGAAAATGAAAAACTGTTTTTT
>TRBV21-1|TRBJ1-5|NA|NA
CASSKAGHKSLSNQPQHF
TGTGCCAGCAGCAAAGCGGGCCACAAGTCCCTTAGCAATCAGCCCCAGCATTTT
>TRBV19|TRBJ2-7|once|NA
CASRPGQGQVEQYF
TGTGCCAGTAGGCCCGGTCAGGGGCAAGTCGAGCAGTACTTC
>TRBV14|TRBJ2-3|NA|TRBD2
CASSLKLAGRSDTQYF
TGTGCCAGCAGCCTCAAGCTAGCGGGAAGGAGCGATACGCAGTATTTT
>TRBV18|TRBJ2-3|once|TRBD2
CASSPYAGGTDTQYF
TGTGCCAGCTCACCGTACGCGGGAGGCACAGATACGCAGTATTTT
>TRBV10-2|TRBJ1-5|NA|NA
CASSGQGANQPQHF
TGCGCCAGCAGTGGGCAGGGCGCCAATCAGCCCCAGCATTTT
>TRBV4-2|TRBJ2-7|once|NA
CASSQEEGPYEQYF
TGTGCCAGCAGCCAAGAGGAGGGTCCCTACGAGCAGTACTTC
>TRBV11-2|TRBJ2-3|NA|TRBD2
CASSFGRGQELSTDTQYF
TGTGCCAGCAGCTTCGGGAGGGGCCAGGAGCTAAGCACAGATACGCAGTATTTT
>TRBV2|TRBJ2-7|NA|TRBD2
CASRVGLAGIYEQYF
TGTGCCAGCAGGGTAGGACTAGCGGGAATCTACGAGCAGTACTTC
>TRBV7-9|TRBJ2-1|NA|TRBD2
CASSARLAGGWDEQFF
TGTGCCAGCAGCGCACGACTAGCGGGAGGGTGGGATGAGCAGTTCTTC
>TRBV2|TRBJ1-1|NA|TRBD1
CASSEAGQGVTEAFF
TGTGCCAGCAGTGAAGCAGGACAGGGGGTCACTGAAGCTTTCTTT
>TRBV9|TRBJ1-2|NA|NA
CASSPRVSDYGYTF
TGTGCCAGCAGCCCAAGAGTTAGTGACTATGGCTACACCTTC
>TRBV5-1|TRBJ2-7|NA|NA
CASSTGTGTEQYF
TGCGCCAGCAGCACCGGGACCGGGACAGAGCAGTACTTC
>TRBV7-8|TRBJ2-3|NA|TRBD2
CASSWREGNTDTQYF
TGTGCCAGCAGCTGGCGGGAGGGAAACACAGATACGCAGTATTTT
>TRBV5-4|TRBJ1-2|NA|TRBD1
CASSPPGQGVYGYTF
TGTGCCAGCAGCCCCCCGGGACAGGGGGTCTATGGCTACACCTTC
>TRBV28|TRBJ2-3|NA|NA
CASSYLAESTDTQYF
TGTGCCAGCAGTTATCTAGCAGAAAGCACAGATACGCAGTATTTT
>TRBV11-2|TRBJ2-7|NA|NA
CASSPYSSPYEQYF
TGTGCCAGCAGCCCCTACTCTAGCCCTTACGAGCAGTACTTC
>TRBV20-1|TRBJ2-7|NA|TRBD2
CSARGAGVQNF
TGCAGTGCTAGAGGAGCGGGGGTACAGAACTTC